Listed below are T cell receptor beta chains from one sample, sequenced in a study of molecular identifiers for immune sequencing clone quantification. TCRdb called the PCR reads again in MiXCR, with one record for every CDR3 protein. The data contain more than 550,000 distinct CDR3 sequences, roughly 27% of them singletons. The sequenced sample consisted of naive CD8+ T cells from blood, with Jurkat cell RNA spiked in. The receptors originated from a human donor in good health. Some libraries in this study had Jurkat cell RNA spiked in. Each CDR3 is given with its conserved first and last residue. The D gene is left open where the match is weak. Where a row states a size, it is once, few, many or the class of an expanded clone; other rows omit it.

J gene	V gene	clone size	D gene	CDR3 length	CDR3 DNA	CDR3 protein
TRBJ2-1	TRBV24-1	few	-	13	TGTGCCACCAGTGATGGACTCTCCAATGAGCAGTTCTTC	CATSDGLSNEQFF
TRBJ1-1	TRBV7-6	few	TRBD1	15	TGTGCCAGCAGCTCCCGGGACAGGGGGAACACTGAAGCTTTCTTT	CASSSRDRGNTEAFF
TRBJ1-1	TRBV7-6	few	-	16	TGTGCCAGCAGCTTAAGGAGCGTAGGGGGTCTCACTGAAGCTTTCTTT	CASSLRSVGGLTEAFF
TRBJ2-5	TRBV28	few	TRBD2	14	TGTGCCAGCAGTTTCTTTGCGGGAGAAGAGACCCAGTACTTC	CASSFFAGEETQYF
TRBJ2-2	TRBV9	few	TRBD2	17	TGTGCCAGCAGCCCATTGGGGACTAGCGGGATGGGCGGGGAGCTGTTTTTT	CASSPLGTSGMGGELFF
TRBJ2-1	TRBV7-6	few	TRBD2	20	TGTGCCAGCAGCTTAGGAACGGGACTAGCGGGGGTACTACTTACCAATGAGCAGTTCTTC	CASSLGTGLAGVLLTNEQFF
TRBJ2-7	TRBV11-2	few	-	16	TGTGCCAGCAGCCCCGGCTCTATAACAGAAATTTACGAGCAGTACTTC	CASSPGSITEIYEQYF
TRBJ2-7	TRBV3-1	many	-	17	TGTGCCAGCAGCCAAGAAGGACTCACCGCCCCCTCCTACGAGCAGTACTTC	CASSQEGLTAPSYEQYF
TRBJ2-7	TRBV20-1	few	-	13	TGCAGTGCTAGATCGTCCAGGGCCTACGAGCAGTACTTC	CSARSSRAYEQYF
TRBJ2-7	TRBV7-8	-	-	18	TGTGCCAGCAGCTTACCGTCGGCCCCGCCTTATAGCTCCTACGAGCAGTACTTC	CASSLPSAPPYSSYEQYF
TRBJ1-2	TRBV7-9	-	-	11	TGTGCCAGCAGCCGATCATGGGGCTACACCTTC	CASSRSWGYTF
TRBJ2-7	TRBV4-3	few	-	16	TGCGCCAGCAGCCAAGACCGCGGGGGCATATCCTACGAGCAGTACTTC	CASSQDRGGISYEQYF
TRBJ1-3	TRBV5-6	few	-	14	TGTGCCAGCAGCTTGGGCAACTCTGGAAACACCATATATTTT	CASSLGNSGNTIYF
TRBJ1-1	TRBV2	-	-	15	TGTGCCAGCAGTTGGGACCCCAACTCGAACACTGAAGCTTTCTTT	CASSWDPNSNTEAFF
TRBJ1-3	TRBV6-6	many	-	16	TGTGCCAGCAGTTACTCGCTCTGGGGCTCTGGAAACACCATATATTTT	CASSYSLWGSGNTIYF
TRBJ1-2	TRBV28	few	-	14	TGTGCCAGCAGTTTAGAAGACCACATTTATGGCTACACCTTC	CASSLEDHIYGYTF
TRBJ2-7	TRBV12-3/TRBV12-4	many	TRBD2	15	TGTGCCAGCAGTCTGAGCGGGAGTAGCGCCTACGAGCAGTACTTC	CASSLSGSSAYEQYF
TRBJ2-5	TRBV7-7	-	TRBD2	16	TGTGCCAGCAGCTTAGAGTGGCGGGGGGGCCAAGAGACCCAGTACTTC	CASSLEWRGGQETQYF
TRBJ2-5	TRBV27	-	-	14	TGTGCCAGCAGTTCCGGGAGAATCTGGGAGACCCAGTACTTC	CASSSGRIWETQYF
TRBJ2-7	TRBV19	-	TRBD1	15	TGTGCCAGTAGTCCTGGACAGGGGGAAACCTACGAGCTGTACTTC	CASSPGQGETYELYF
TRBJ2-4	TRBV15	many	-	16	TGTGCCACCAGCAGTGCCCACAGCCTAGCCAAAAACATTCAGTACTTC	CATSSAHSLAKNIQYF
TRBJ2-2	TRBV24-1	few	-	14	TGTGCCACCAGTGATTCCCGAGCCGGGACGGAGCTGTTTTTT	CATSDSRAGTELFF
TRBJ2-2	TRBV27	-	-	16	TGTGCCAGCACCGGGGCGCAGGTAGTCGGCACCGGGGAGCTGTTTTTT	CASTGAQVVGTGELFF
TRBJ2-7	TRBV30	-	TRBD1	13	TGTGCCTGGAGTAAGACAGGGGGCTACGAGCAGTACTTC	CAWSKTGGYEQYF
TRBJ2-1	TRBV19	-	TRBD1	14	TGTGCCAGTAAATTAGGGACAGGGTTGAGTGAGCAGTTCTTC	CASKLGTGLSEQFF
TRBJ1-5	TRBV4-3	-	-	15	TGCGCCAGCAGCCAAGACCTACCCCCCGGGCAGCCCCAGCATTTT	CASSQDLPPGQPQHF
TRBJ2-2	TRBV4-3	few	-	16	TGCGCCAGCAGCCAAGATGTGCGGGGTACCACCGGGGAGCTGTTTTTT	CASSQDVRGTTGELFF
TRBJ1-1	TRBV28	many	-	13	TGTGCCAGCAGTTTGGGTGGGACGGATGAAGCTTTCTTT	CASSLGGTDEAFF
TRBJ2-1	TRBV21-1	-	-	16	TGTGCCAGCAGCGAACCCGGGCCCCTCTCCTACAATGAGCAGTTCTTC	CASSEPGPLSYNEQFF
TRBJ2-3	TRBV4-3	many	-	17	TGCGCCAGCAGCCTTCGCGAGGGGGGTATGGGTGAGGATACGCAGTATTTT	CASSLREGGMGEDTQYF
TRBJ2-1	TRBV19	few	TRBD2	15	TGTGCCAGTAGTCGGACTAGCGGGAGCTTTAATGAGCAGTTCTTC	CASSRTSGSFNEQFF
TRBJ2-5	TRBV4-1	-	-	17	TGCGCCAGCAGCCAAGGCCCAGGGGAGGGGGCAGGAGAGACCCAGTACTTC	CASSQGPGEGAGETQYF
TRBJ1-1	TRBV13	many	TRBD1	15	TGTGCCAGCAGCTCCTCAGGGACAGGGAACACTGAAGCTTTCTTT	CASSSSGTGNTEAFF
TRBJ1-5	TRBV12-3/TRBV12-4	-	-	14	TGTGCCAGCAGTTTAGAGGTCGGGGTTCTGCCCCAGCATTTT	CASSLEVGVLPQHF
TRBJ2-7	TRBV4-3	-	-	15	TGCGCCAGCAGTCCCGAAACAGGGTATCTTCACGAGCAGTACTTC	CASSPETGYLHEQYF